The 31 T cell receptor beta chains in this list originate from one sample, sequenced in a study of T cells in tuberculosis. This table comes from immunoSEQ multiplex PCR, and its TCRdb copy is limited to in-frame clones, with some not included. This repertoire shows under 35,000 clones, roughly 95% found once; its top ten account for about 8%. Sequencing was carried out using PBMCs. These receptors came from a donor between 10 and 35 years old with latent tuberculosis or without tuberculosis infection.

This sequence joins TRBV2 and TRBJ1-1; maybe TRBD1 (6 bases). The CDR3 has 15 amino acids. Germline V gene lookup returns CDR1 SNHLY and CDR2 FYNNEI. Trimming took 6 bases from V and 2 from J, leaving 16 bases between them. The CDR3 DNA follows: TGTGCCAGCAGCCACCCCCGACAGGATAACACTGAAGCTTTCTTT. This encodes CASSHPRQDNTEAFF. Variable domain in full (rest from reference TRBV2 and TRBJ1-1): EPEVTQTPSHQVTQMGQEVILRCVPISNHLYFYWYRQILGQKVEFLVSFYNNEISEKSEIFDDQFSVERPDGSNFTLKIRSTKLEDSAMYFCASSHPRQDNTEAFFGQGTRLTVV.

The chain couples TRBV18 to TRBJ1-2; D remains unclear. CDR3 length equals 13 residues. Germline CDR1 and CDR2: KGHSH and LQKENI. Trimming shortened V by 5 bases and J by 0 bases, and 7 bases separated the two germline ends. CDR3 in amino acids: CASSEQPNYGYTF. In nucleotides, the CDR3 is TGTGCCAGCTCAGAACAACCTAACTATGGCTACACCTTC.

This chain joins TRBV2 and TRBJ2-7; 7 nucleotides agree with TRBD2. Germline V gene sequence: CDR1 SNHLY, CDR2 FYNNEI. J gave up 3 bases and V 7 bases, and 12 bases lay outside the gene matches. The CDR3 spans 15 residues. CDR3 loop: CASKPASTSIYEQYF. The CDR3 DNA sequence: TGTGCCAGCAAGCCCGCCTCGACTAGCATCTACGAGCAGTACTTC. Filled out from reference TRBV2 and TRBJ2-7, the complete variable domain reads EPEVTQTPSHQVTQMGQEVILRCVPISNHLYFYWYRQILGQKVEFLVSFYNNEISEKSEIFDDQFSVERPDGSNFTLKIRSTKLEDSAMYFCASKPASTSIYEQYFGPGTRLTVT.

As regards this clone: Just one base apart from a much larger clone, this may be a read error. Other nucleotide sequences in the sample specify the same CDR3. The rearrangement links TRBV5-1 to TRBJ2-3; D perhaps matches TRBD1 (5 bases). CDR1 is SGHRS, CDR2 YFSETQ, per germline. Trimming shortened V by 5 bases and J by 4 bases, and 17 bases separated the two germline ends. The CDR3 covers 15 residues. CDR3 bases: TGCGCCAGCAGTTTGTTCGACAGAAATTCAGATACGCAGTATTTT. Its protein is CASSLFDRNSDTQYF. Combining the CDR3 with reference TRBV5-1 and TRBJ2-3 gives the whole variable domain KAGVTQTPRYLIKTRGQQVTLSCSPISGHRSVSWYQQTPGQGLQFLFEYFSETQRNKGNFPGRFSGRQFSNSRSEMNVSTLELGDSALYLCASSLFDRNSDTQYFGPGTRLTVL.

The V gene is TRBV28, the J gene TRBJ2-1, with D possibly TRBD1 on 6 matching bases. Germline-derived CDR1 and CDR2 are MDHEN and SYDVKM. CDR3 length equals 13 residues. V lost 6 bases and J lost 5, with 11 bases in between. In DNA, the CDR3 is TGTGCCAGCAGAATCCGGGACAACAATGAGCAGTTCTTC. Translation: CASRIRDNNEQFF.

The chain recombines TRBV2 with TRBJ2-7; D is undetermined. CDR3 length equals 13 residues. CDR1 and CDR2 from the germline V gene are SNHLY and FYNNEI. V was cut by 4 bases and J by 2 bases, with 9 bases left in between. CDR3 sequence (DNA): TGTGCCAGCAGTGCGCCCGCTACCTACGAGCAGTACTTC. Its translation: CASSAPATYEQYF.

The chain recombines TRBV10-1 with TRBJ2-1; 12 bases match TRBD1. Per the germline V gene, CDR1 is WNHNN and CDR2 is SYGVQD (reference sequence). V gave up 0 bases and J gave up 8 bases; unmatched junction bases: 2. This CDR3 comprises 15 residues. CDR3 coding DNA: TGCGCCAGCAGTGAGTCCGGGACAGGGGGCCATGAGCAGTTCTTC. Translated, it gives CASSESGTGGHEQFF.

This clone was observed once. The chain links TRBV20-1 to TRBJ2-5; D call uncertain. This CDR3 is built from 11 residues. The ends were cut back, 5 bases at V and 0 bases at J, with 4 bases in the middle. Per the germline V gene, CDR1 is DFQATT and CDR2 is SNEGSKA (reference sequence). CDR3 in amino acids: CSAPDQETQYF. CDR3 sequence (DNA): TGCAGTGCTCCGGACCAAGAGACCCAGTACTTC.

The genes are TRBV2 and TRBJ1-5, with a tentative D call TRBD1 (5 bases). CDR3 length equals 15 residues. Germline CDR1 is SNHLY and CDR2 is FYNNEI. V was cut by 6 bases and J by 4 bases, with 16 bases left in between. CDR3 coding DNA: TGTGCCAGCAGCCAGGGCCGAGAAACTAATCAGCCCCAGCATTTT. Its translation: CASSQGRETNQPQHF.

V usage is TRBV7-2 and J usage is TRBJ2-1; D is undetermined. Trimming left V 5 bases short and J 3 bases short, with 5 bases between. The CDR3 consists of 12 residues. Germline CDR1 reads SGHTA; CDR2 reads FQGNSA. CDR3 sequence (DNA): TGTGCCAGCAGCGGCAACTACAATGAGCAGTTCTTC. Translated, it gives CASSGNYNEQFF.

CDR3 sequence: CAIGAPWTGRGVNTEAFF. The CDR3 DNA is TGTGCCATCGGGGCCCCCTGGACAGGAAGAGGGGTGAACACTGAAGCTTTCTTT. The gene calls are TRBV7-9 and TRBJ1-1; TRBD1 aligns across 7 bases. Germline V gene sequence: CDR1 SEHNR, CDR2 FQNEAQ (reference sequence). V lost 10 bases and J lost 0; bases outside the gene matches: 20. The CDR3 sequence is 18 residues long.

The chain joins TRBV5-1 to TRBJ2-7; possible D gene TRBD2, 5 bases. The CDR3 is 14 amino acids. Germline-derived CDR1 and CDR2 are SGHRS and YFSETQ. Trimming left V 2 bases short and J 2 bases short, with 11 bases between. CDR3 amino acids: CASSFRGGAYEQYF. In nucleotides, the CDR3 is TGCGCCAGCAGCTTCCGGGGTGGGGCCTACGAGCAGTACTTC.

This CDR3 is CAWGRWSQPQHF. The CDR3 DNA is TGTGCCTGGGGGAGGTGGAGTCAGCCCCAGCATTTT. The chain recombines TRBV30 with TRBJ1-5; no definite D call. The CDR3 has 12 residues. Germline loops: CDR1 GTSNPN, CDR2 SVGIG (reference sequence). Trimming stripped 5 bases from V and 6 bases from J, with 11 bases between.

This chain joins TRBV7-2 and TRBJ2-1; possibly TRBD2 for D (6 bases). Germline V gene sequence: CDR1 SGHTA, CDR2 FQGNSA. The CDR3 totals 15 residues. V lost 4 bases to trimming and J lost 3 bases, with 13 bases between them. The CDR3, as DNA: TGTGCCAGCAGCTATCTAACTAGCAGCTACAATGAGCAGTTCTTC. Protein sequence: CASSYLTSSYNEQFF.

The chain joins TRBV27 to TRBJ1-2; maybe TRBD1 (5 bases). With 3 bases removed from V and 3 bases from J, the gap between germline ends came to 8 bases. Germline lookup yields CDR1 MNHEY and CDR2 SMNVEV (reference sequence). The CDR3 is 13 amino acids. The CDR3 DNA is TGTGCCAGCAGTTTTGACAGTTACTATGGCTACACCTTC. This encodes CASSFDSYYGYTF.

This chain connects TRBV5-1 to TRBJ1-2; D is perhaps TRBD1 (5 bases). The V and J ends lost 0 bases and 3 bases respectively, with 18 bases between them. This CDR3 region has 17 residues. Germline V gene lookup returns CDR1 SGHRS and CDR2 YFSETQ. The CDR3 protein is CASSLVDSGASYYGYTF. DNA of the CDR3: TGCGCCAGCAGCTTGGTTGACAGTGGGGCCTCCTACTATGGCTACACCTTC.

The chain is built from TRBV2 and TRBJ2-7, with 7 bases that match TRBD1. The germline gives CDR1 SNHLY, CDR2 FYNNEI. CDR3 size: 14 residues. J was trimmed by 4 bases and V by 4 bases; bases with no gene match: 7. The CDR3 DNA reads TGTGCCAGCAGTGTACAGGGGCAGGATTACGAGCAGTACTTC. This gives the protein CASSVQGQDYEQYF.

The V and J genes are TRBV11-1 and TRBJ2-1; TRBD2 matches at 11 bases. Germline V gives CDR1 SGHAT, CDR2 FQDESV (reference sequence). V shed 5 bases and J 8 bases; nucleotides not matched to a gene: 8. This CDR3 has 15 amino acids. The CDR3 region is CASSAVAGGLDEQFF. The CDR3 nucleotides read TGTGCCAGCAGCGCTGTAGCGGGAGGGCTCGATGAGCAGTTCTTC.

The genes are TRBV29-1 and TRBJ1-5, with unresolved D. Per germline, CDR1 SQVTM and CDR2 ANQGSEA. Trimming left V 8 bases short and J 9 bases short, with 20 bases between. The CDR3 covers 13 residues. The CDR3 loop is CSIADGVGRPQHF. The CDR3 DNA reads TGCAGCATCGCCGACGGGGTCGGAAGGCCCCAGCATTTT.

The chain links TRBV10-3 to TRBJ2-3; D is possibly TRBD2 (6 bases). The germline V gene has CDR1 ENHRY and CDR2 SYGVKD. CDR3 length: 16 amino acids. Trimming removed 4 bases at V and 5 bases at J, with 19 bases between. CDR3 DNA: TGTGCCATCAGTGGTTGGGGCGGGATCGTTATAGATACGCAGTATTTT. Translated, it gives CAISGWGGIVIDTQYF.

V and J are TRBV18 and TRBJ2-2; the match to TRBD1 covers 8 bases. The J segment lost 3 bases and the V segment lost 3 bases, leaving 0 bases of the junction unmatched. There are 14 residues in the CDR3. The germline V gene has CDR1 KGHSH and CDR2 LQKENI. CDR3 sequence: CASSPGQDTGELFF. The DNA of the CDR3 is TGTGCCAGCTCACCGGGACAGGACACCGGGGAGCTGTTTTTT.

This chain joins TRBV6-6 and TRBJ2-7; tentatively, D is TRBD1 (6 bases). V dropped 4 bases and J dropped 4 bases, with 20 bases sitting between them. Per the germline V gene, CDR1 is MNHNY and CDR2 is SVGAGI (reference sequence). The CDR3 has 16 amino acids. CDR3 in DNA: TGTGCCAGCAGTTCAAGTAGTCCAACTACAGGGTACGAGCAGTACTTC. As protein: CASSSSSPTTGYEQYF.

The genes are TRBV27 and TRBJ1-5; D gene unclear. V lost 4 bases, J lost 2 bases, and 9 bases lay in between. The germline V gene encodes CDR1 MNHEY and CDR2 SMNVEV (reference sequence). The CDR3 runs to 14 residues. The CDR3 loop reads CASSSAEGNQPQHF. CDR3 bases: TGTGCCAGCAGTTCGGCGGAGGGCAATCAGCCCCAGCATTTT.

The chain combines TRBV5-1 with TRBJ1-1, with TRBD1 identical over 9 bases. V was pared by 4 bases and J by 1 base, with 14 bases of the junction left unmatched. CDR3 size: 18 residues. Germline values: CDR1 SGHRS, CDR2 YFSETQ. The CDR3 sequence is CASSGNEGQGIGNTEAFF. For the CDR3, the DNA is TGCGCCAGCAGCGGTAACGAGGGACAGGGTATCGGGAACACTGAAGCTTTCTTT. Filled out from reference TRBV5-1 and TRBJ1-1, the complete variable domain reads KAGVTQTPRYLIKTRGQQVTLSCSPISGHRSVSWYQQTPGQGLQFLFEYFSETQRNKGNFPGRFSGRQFSNSRSEMNVSTLELGDSALYLCASSGNEGQGIGNTEAFFGQGTRLTVV.

This clone was picked up a small number of times. The rearrangement links TRBV7-8 to TRBJ2-7, with a weak D call TRBD2 (5 bases). The CDR3 sequence is 13 residues long. The V gene's germline CDR1 is SGHVS and CDR2 FQNEAQ. Trimming removed 1 base from V and 9 bases from J, with 13 bases in between. In DNA, the CDR3 is TGTGCCAGCAGCTTAGAAGAGGGAGTTGGGCAGTACTTC. Translating gives CASSLEEGVGQYF.

V gene TRBV7-6 combines with J gene TRBJ2-5; 9 positions agree with TRBD2. The CDR3 is 14 residues long. J gave up 5 bases and V 1 base, and 2 bases lay outside the gene matches. Germline V lookup: CDR1 SGHVS, CDR2 FNYEAQ. The CDR3, as DNA: TGTGCCAGCAGCTTAGTCGCGGGAGGGGAGACCCAGTACTTC. Translating it yields CASSLVAGGETQYF.

V is TRBV27 and J is TRBJ2-1, with 9 bases aligning to TRBD1. Trimming removed 8 bases from V and 0 bases from J; junction bases left unmatched: 5. Germline CDR1 and CDR2: MNHEY and SMNVEV (reference sequence). This CDR3 contains 15 residues. This CDR3 is CASAGQGSSYNEQFF. CDR3 coding DNA: TGTGCCAGCGCCGGACAGGGGAGCTCCTACAATGAGCAGTTCTTC.

The chain has TRBV5-4 and TRBJ2-7; TRBD2 matches at 16 bases. Per the germline V gene, CDR1 is SGHNT and CDR2 is YYREEE (reference sequence). The CDR3 extends over 18 amino acids. Unmatched junction bases numbered 9, after V lost 4 bases and J lost 2 bases. CDR3 sequence: CASSGLGTSGRATYEQYF. DNA of the CDR3: TGTGCCAGCAGCGGCCTCGGGACTAGCGGGAGGGCCACCTACGAGCAGTACTTC.

The chain employs TRBV5-6 and TRBJ2-1, with D hard to call. Between the trimmed V and J ends, which lost 0 bases and 2 bases, there was a span of 6 bases. Germline V gives CDR1 SGHDT, CDR2 YYEEEE. The CDR3 consists of 14 residues. The CDR3 DNA reads as TGTGCCAGCAGCTTGGGAGTCCCCTACAATGAGCAGTTCTTC. It yields the protein CASSLGVPYNEQFF.

The chain has TRBV6-5 and TRBJ2-1; perhaps TRBD2 as D (5 bases). This CDR3 comprises 11 residues. Germline-derived CDR1 and CDR2 are MNHEY and SVGAGI. V lost 9 bases, J lost 7 bases, and 10 bases lay in between. The CDR3 DNA reads TGTGCCAGTGGGGAGCTGAATGAGCAGTTCTTC. Its translation is CASGELNEQFF.

The rearrangement links TRBV7-2 to TRBJ2-3; TRBD2 might be the D (5 bases). With 3 bases removed from V and 5 bases from J, the gap between germline ends came to 15 bases. The CDR3 is made up of 15 amino acids. Per germline, CDR1 SGHTA and CDR2 FQGNSA. CDR3 loop: CASSFGAARGDTQYF. The CDR3, as DNA: TGTGCCAGCAGCTTCGGAGCGGCCCGGGGAGATACGCAGTATTTT.